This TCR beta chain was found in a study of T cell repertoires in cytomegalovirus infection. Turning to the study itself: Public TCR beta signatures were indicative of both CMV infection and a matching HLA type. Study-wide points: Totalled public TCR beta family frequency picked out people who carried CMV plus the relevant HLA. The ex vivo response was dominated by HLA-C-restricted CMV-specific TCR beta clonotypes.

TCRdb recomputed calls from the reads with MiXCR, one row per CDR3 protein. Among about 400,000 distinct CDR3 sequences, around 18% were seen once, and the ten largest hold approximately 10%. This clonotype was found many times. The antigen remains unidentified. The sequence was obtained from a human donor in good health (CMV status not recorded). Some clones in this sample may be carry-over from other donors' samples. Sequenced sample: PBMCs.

This CDR3 reads CASSSSTVNSPLHF. In DNA, the CDR3 is TGTGCCAGCAGTTCGTCGACGGTAAATTCACCCCTCCACTTT. The genes are TRBV27 and TRBJ1-6; D is unresolved. Germline V gives CDR1 MNHEY, CDR2 SMNVEV (reference sequence). The V gene lost 4 bases and the J gene lost 7 bases, with 11 bases spanning the gap. This CDR3 region has 14 residues.